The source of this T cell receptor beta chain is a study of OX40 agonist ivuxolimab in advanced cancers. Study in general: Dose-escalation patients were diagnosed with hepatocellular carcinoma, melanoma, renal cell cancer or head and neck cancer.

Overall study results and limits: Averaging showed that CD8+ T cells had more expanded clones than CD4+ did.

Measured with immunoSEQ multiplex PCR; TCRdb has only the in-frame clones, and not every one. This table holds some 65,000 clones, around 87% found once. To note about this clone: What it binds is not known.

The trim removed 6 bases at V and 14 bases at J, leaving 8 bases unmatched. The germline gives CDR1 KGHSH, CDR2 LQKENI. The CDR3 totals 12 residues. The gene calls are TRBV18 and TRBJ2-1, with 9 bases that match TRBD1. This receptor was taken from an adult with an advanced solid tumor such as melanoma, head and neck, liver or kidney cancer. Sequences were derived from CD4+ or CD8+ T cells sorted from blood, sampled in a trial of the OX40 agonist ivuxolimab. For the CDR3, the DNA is TGTGCCAGCTCCGAGGGACAGGGCGGAAAGTTCTTC. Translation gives CASSEGQGGKFF.